This T cell receptor (beta chain) was captured in a study of blood T cell repertoires in COVID-19. Study background: The analysed material was cDNA or gDNA that came from T cells, B-cell-depleted T cells, or PBMCs.

In the authors' methods: Amplification with reference gene primers provided the estimates of nucleated cell counts. The assay was immunoSEQ multiplex PCR, and TCRdb's table has in-frame clones only and misses some. For V, J and clone size, that table is used; D and trimming come from the DNA. Of approximately 260,000 clones in the sample, around nine tenths were seen once. The receptor's source is a man between 50 and 59 years old with acute or convalescent COVID-19. The sample consisted of peripheral blood.

CDR3 coding DNA: TGTGCCAGCGGAAGGGGAACAAGGGGGAGCACAGATACGCAGTATTTT. Protein sequence: CASGRGTRGSTDTQYF. This rearrangement joins TRBV27 to TRBJ2-3; D perhaps matches TRBD1 (6 bases). The CDR3 is 16 amino acids. Germline CDR1 and CDR2: MNHEY and SMNVEV (reference sequence). V was trimmed by 8 bases and J by 0 bases, leaving 18 bases between them.